The next 29 T cell receptor beta chains were all read from a single sample in a study of CD8 T cells in ankylosing spondylitis. Broader study findings: Seemingly distinctive of ankylosing spondylitis blood was a TCR beta motif formed by eight highly homologous variants.

These receptors have no identified antigens. TCRdb itself ran the 5' RACE reads through MiXCR, one entry per CDR3 protein. The sample includes some 220,000 distinct CDR3 sequences, 5.5% to 7.5% seen only once; the top ten take 14%. The specimen sequenced was blood, either unsorted or a sorted T cell fraction (not recorded which). These receptors originate from a male donor with ankylosing spondylitis.

This clonotype was seen repeatedly, ten times or more. The chain joins TRBV4-1 to TRBJ2-1, with 12 bases lining up with TRBD2. The V gene's germline CDR1 is MGHRA and CDR2 YSYEKL. The CDR3 has 19 residues. V lost 4 bases to trimming and J lost 0 bases; unmatched junction nucleotides: 10. CDR3 DNA sequence: TGCGCCAGCAGCCCAGAGGGGACTAGCGGGTTAAGCTCCTACAATGAGCAGTTCTTC. It yields the protein CASSPEGTSGLSSYNEQFF.

This clonotype was counted at least ten times. The V and J genes are TRBV7-9 and TRBJ2-1, with 10 nucleotides matching TRBD2. The germline gives CDR1 SEHNR, CDR2 FQNEAQ (reference sequence). The CDR3 is 16 residues long. V lost 2 bases to trimming and J lost 7 bases; unmatched junction nucleotides: 8. The CDR3 DNA is TGTGCCAGCAGCTTATCTGGACTAGCGGAGGGGAATGAGCAGTTCTTC. Translation: CASSLSGLAEGNEQFF.

This clonotype was seen ten or more times. The CDR3 region has the DNA TGTGCCAGCAGCCACCTTGACAGGGGTGGCTACACCTTC. Its protein is CASSHLDRGGYTF. The genes are TRBV4-2 and TRBJ1-2; TRBD1 matches at 8 bases. The junction had 4 bases not matched to a gene; V was cut back by 3 bases and J by 7 bases. The CDR3 totals 13 residues. CDR1 is LGHNA, CDR2 YNFKEQ, per germline.

This clonotype has more than one count but fewer than ten. V usage is TRBV7-9 and J usage is TRBJ2-1, with D hard to call. V gave up 8 bases and J gave up 4 bases, with 18 bases separating them. Germline CDR1 is SEHNR and CDR2 is FQNEAQ (reference sequence). This CDR3 has 15 amino acids. CDR3 in amino acids: CASPSPFGKYNEQFF. The CDR3 bases are TGTGCCAGCCCCTCCCCCTTTGGGAAGTACAATGAGCAGTTCTTC.

The J gene is TRBJ2-5, the V gene TRBV4-3; tentatively, D is TRBD1 (6 bases). V lost 4 bases and J 0 bases, leaving 15 bases between the germline ends. This CDR3 contains 16 residues. Germline V gene sequence: CDR1 LGHNA, CDR2 YSLEER. The CDR3 region is CASSPSTGSYQETQYF. CDR3 sequence (DNA): TGCGCCAGCAGCCCAAGCACAGGGTCGTACCAAGAGACCCAGTACTTC.

The CDR3 DNA reads TGTGCCAGCTCACCACCGAAAGCCGGGGCGTTTAGCGGGAGACGGTTCTTC. Protein: CASSPPKAGAFSGRRFF. The rearrangement uses TRBV18 and TRBJ2-1; 9 bases line up with TRBD2. Germline V gene data show CDR1 as KGHSH and CDR2 as LQKENI. There are 17 residues in the CDR3. V shed 0 bases, J shed 15 bases, and the junction held 18 bases outside the gene matches. Variable domain in full (rest from reference TRBV18 and TRBJ2-1): NAGVMQNPRHLVRRRGQEARLRCSPMKGHSHVYWYRQLPEEGLKFMVYLQKENIIDESGMPKERFSAEFPKEGPSILRIQQVVRGDSAAYFCASSPPKAGAFSGRRFFGPGTRLTVL.

This clonotype has a count of ten or more. The chain couples TRBV7-8 to TRBJ2-3, with TRBD2 matching over 11 bases. Germline-derived CDR1 and CDR2 are SGHVS and FQNEAQ. Trimming removed 5 bases from V and 3 bases from J; junction bases left unmatched: 10. The CDR3 sequence is 17 residues long. CDR3 nucleotides: TGTGCCAGCAGCCACCTTAGCGGGGGGGCCTTGACAGATACGCAGTATTTT. It codes for CASSHLSGGALTDTQYF.

This clonotype has at least ten counts. The CDR3, as DNA: TGTGCCAGCAGTTACCCGGGACTAGCGGGAGGCGAAGGGTACATTCAGTACTTC. Encoded protein: CASSYPGLAGGEGYIQYF. V and J are TRBV6-5 and TRBJ2-4; 15 bases fit TRBD2. The V gene end was trimmed by 2 bases and the J gene end by 8 bases; junction bases not matched to a gene: 10. The CDR3 length is 18 residues. The germline CDR1 and CDR2 sequences are MNHEY and SVGAGI.

This clonotype was recorded at least ten times. This chain connects TRBV12-3 or TRBV12-4 to TRBJ2-7; D perhaps matches TRBD2 (6 bases). There are 16 residues in the CDR3. V shed 5 bases and J shed 7 bases, with 24 bases lying between them. CDR3 region: CASSPIGGPGPWEQYF. The CDR3, as DNA: TGTGCCAGCAGTCCGATCGGAGGGCCCGGCCCCTGGGAGCAGTACTTC.

The chain recombines TRBV4-1 with TRBJ2-1; 7 nucleotides agree with TRBD2. Trimming removed 0 bases from V and 4 bases from J; junction bases left unmatched: 6. The CDR3 is made up of 16 amino acids. Per germline, CDR1 MGHRA and CDR2 YSYEKL. In DNA form, the CDR3 reads TGCGCCAGCAGCCAAGATTATAGCGGGTCGTACAATGAGCAGTTCTTC. It is translated as CASSQDYSGSYNEQFF.

This clonotype was counted many times. J is TRBJ2-7 and V is TRBV10-3; D is unclear. The CDR3 is 13 residues long. Between the trimmed V and J ends, which lost 4 bases and 3 bases, there was a span of 10 bases. Germline V gene data show CDR1 as ENHRY and CDR2 as SYGVKD. This CDR3 reads CAISGAPHYEQYF. The CDR3 nucleotides are TGTGCCATCAGTGGGGCCCCACACTACGAGCAGTACTTC.

In its sample, this clonotype was seen many times. The chain links TRBV20-1 to TRBJ2-4, with TRBD2 matching over 10 bases. CDR1 is DFQATT, CDR2 SNEGSKA, per germline (reference sequence). The length of the CDR3 is 16 residues. The trim removed 2 bases at V and 0 bases at J, leaving 4 bases unmatched. CDR3 loop: CSARQPSGRAKNIQYF. CDR3 DNA: TGCAGTGCTAGACAACCTAGCGGGAGAGCCAAAAACATTCAGTACTTC.

In its sample, this clonotype was seen many times. The chain employs TRBV5-1 and TRBJ1-3; D is unresolved. V shed 4 bases and J shed 0 bases, with 14 bases lying between them. The CDR3 runs 16 residues. Germline V lookup: CDR1 SGHRS, CDR2 YFSETQ. In nucleotides, the CDR3 is TGCGCCAGCAGCCCGATTGGAGGCAGCTCTGGAAACACCATATATTTT. Protein product: CASSPIGGSSGNTIYF.

This clonotype was found many times. The gene calls are TRBV5-1 and TRBJ2-1, with 10 positions matching TRBD1. This CDR3 spans 15 amino acids. CDR1 is SGHRS and CDR2 is YFSETQ in the germline V gene. The V segment lost 4 bases and the J segment 4 bases; nucleotides outside the gene matches: 5. The CDR3 nucleotides read TGCGCCAGCAGCCCTGGGACAGGGGAGTACAATGAGCAGTTCTTC. Protein product: CASSPGTGEYNEQFF.

A few counts support this clonotype. V usage is TRBV4-2 and J usage is TRBJ2-1, with D possibly matching TRBD1 (6 bases). V was pared by 3 bases and J by 13 bases, with 16 bases between. The CDR3 sequence is 13 residues long. The germline V gene encodes CDR1 LGHNA and CDR2 YNFKEQ. CDR3 protein: CASSQGTGLDQFF. The DNA of the CDR3 is TGTGCCAGCAGCCAGGGCACAGGGTTGGATCAGTTCTTC.

In this sample, this clonotype turned up many times. J is TRBJ2-7 and V is TRBV12-3 or TRBV12-4; D is uncertain. The V end was cut by 8 bases, the J end by 5 bases, with 10 bases between. The CDR3 spans 11 residues. The CDR3 region is CASGWLHEQYF. In DNA, the CDR3 is TGTGCCAGCGGATGGCTCCACGAGCAGTACTTC.

Comments on this clonotype: A read error may explain this, as a much larger clone is one base away. This rearrangement joins TRBV9 to TRBJ1-1, with D possibly being TRBD1 (6 bases). Germline V gives CDR1 SGDLS, CDR2 YYNGEE. Trimming removed 3 bases at V and 4 bases at J, with 10 bases between. CDR3 length: 13 amino acids. CDR3 region: CASSGGGSTEAFF. In nucleotides, the CDR3 is TGTGCCAGCAGCGGGGGGGGCAGCACTGAAGCTTTCTTT.

There are many counts of this clonotype. The V call is TRBV10-3, the J call TRBJ2-7, with D perhaps matching TRBD1 or TRBD2 (5 bases each). This CDR3 has 13 amino acids. Germline CDR1 and CDR2: ENHRY and SYGVKD. V lost 9 bases to trimming and J lost 5 bases, with 17 bases between them. CDR3 region: CAMQSGTEDEQYF. DNA for the CDR3: TGTGCCATGCAGTCAGGGACGGAGGACGAGCAGTACTTC.

V gene TRBV9 combines with J gene TRBJ2-7; the match to TRBD1 covers 7 bases. Germline V gene data show CDR1 as SGDLS and CDR2 as YYNGEE. V lost 1 base, J lost 4 bases, and 5 bases stayed unmatched. The CDR3 is 14 residues long. DNA of the CDR3: TGTGCCAGCAGCGTAAGTGACAGGGTGTACGAGCAGTACTTC. Translation: CASSVSDRVYEQYF.

In nucleotides, the CDR3 is TGTGCCAGCAGTTACTCGTTAGGAGCTAGTTCACCCCTCCACTTT. Its protein is CASSYSLGASSPLHF. The chain is built from TRBV6-5 and TRBJ1-6; D unclear. The germline gives CDR1 MNHEY, CDR2 SVGAGI. V lost 0 bases, J lost 9 bases, and 12 bases lay in between. CDR3 size: 15 residues.

This clonotype was counted many times. This sequence joins TRBV20-1 and TRBJ2-2, with D perhaps matching TRBD2 (5 bases). The CDR3 is made up of 15 amino acids. CDR1 and CDR2 from the germline V gene are DFQATT and SNEGSKA (reference sequence). Trimming took off 2 bases at V and 3 bases at J, with 13 bases between the two ends. The CDR3 sequence is CSARPPWRDTGELFF. The DNA for the CDR3 is TGCAGTGCTAGACCCCCCTGGCGGGACACCGGGGAGCTGTTTTTT.

Many counts were recorded for this clonotype. The J gene is TRBJ2-7, the V gene TRBV6-2 or TRBV6-3, with 12 bases lining up with TRBD2. V was pared by 5 bases and J by 4 bases, with 15 bases of the junction left unmatched. The CDR3 consists of 18 residues. Per the germline V gene, CDR1 is MNHEY and CDR2 is SVGEGT. This CDR3 reads CASSHDWLAGGTSYEQYF. DNA for the CDR3: TGTGCCAGCAGTCACGATTGGCTAGCGGGAGGGACTTCTTACGAGCAGTACTTC.

The sample holds many counts of this clonotype. This chain links TRBV9 with TRBJ2-7, with a tentative D call TRBD2 (6 bases). Germline CDR1 is SGDLS and CDR2 is YYNGEE. V dropped 0 bases and J dropped 3 bases, with 16 bases sitting between them. The CDR3 extends over 16 amino acids. DNA for the CDR3: TGTGCCAGCAGCGTAGCAGCAGGGAGGATCGGCTACGAGCAGTACTTC. Amino acids: CASSVAAGRIGYEQYF. Variable domain in full (rest from reference TRBV9 and TRBJ2-7): DSGVTQTPKHLITATGQRVTLRCSPRSGDLSVYWYQQSLDQGLQFLIQYYNGEERAKGNILERFSAQQFPDLHSELNLSSLELGDSALYFCASSVAAGRIGYEQYFGPGTRLTVT.

In its sample, this clonotype was seen many times. This sequence joins TRBV27 and TRBJ1-5; TRBD1 is a possible D gene (6 bases). The CDR3 length is 15 residues. Germline CDR1 MNHEY, CDR2 SMNVEV (reference sequence). V dropped 6 bases and J dropped 2 bases, with 14 bases sitting between them. The CDR3 sequence: CASRGGTQGNQPQHF. The DNA for the CDR3 is TGTGCCAGCAGAGGGGGGACTCAGGGCAATCAGCCCCAGCATTTT.

In this sample, this clonotype turned up many times. The chain joins TRBV7-6 to TRBJ2-1; 7 bases map to TRBD2. This CDR3 has 17 residues. V dropped 2 bases and J dropped 3; count of bases not matched to a gene: 10. Germline V CDR1 and CDR2: SGHVS, FNYEAQ. The CDR3 loop is CASSLMASSGGYNEQFF. The CDR3 DNA reads TGTGCCAGCAGCTTAATGGCCTCTTCGGGAGGCTACAATGAGCAGTTCTTC.

This clonotype was seen many times. This chain links TRBV9 with TRBJ2-5; the match to TRBD2 covers 9 bases. The germline V gene has CDR1 SGDLS and CDR2 YYNGEE. Losses at the gene ends were 7 bases for V and 7 bases for J; bases not matched to a gene: 11. The CDR3 consists of 14 residues. The CDR3 DNA is TGTGCCAGCGGCCGACTAGCGGATGTCGGGACCCAGTACTTC. Protein product: CASGRLADVGTQYF.

This clonotype occurred many times. This chain joins TRBV7-8 and TRBJ2-4, with 9 bases matching TRBD1. Germline assignment: CDR1 SGHVS and CDR2 FQNEAQ. J gave up 1 base and V 0 bases, and 4 bases lay outside the gene matches. The CDR3 sequence is 17 residues long. The CDR3 region is CASSLAGQGIAKNIQYF. The CDR3 nucleotides read TGTGCCAGCAGCTTAGCAGGACAGGGGATTGCCAAAAACATTCAGTACTTC.

This clonotype was seen repeatedly, ten times or more. This chain connects TRBV29-1 to TRBJ2-2; no firm D call. V dropped 4 bases and J dropped 4 bases, with 10 bases sitting between them. The CDR3 has 13 residues. CDR1 and CDR2 (germline): SQVTM, ANQGSEA. The CDR3 nucleotides are TGCAGCGTTGTGTTGGCACGCACCGGGGAGCTGTTTTTT. It encodes CSVVLARTGELFF.

This clonotype was seen ten or more times. V gene TRBV12-3 or TRBV12-4 combines with J gene TRBJ2-1; TRBD2 agrees at 11 bases. The CDR3 spans 15 residues. The J segment lost 11 bases and the V segment lost 5 bases, leaving 11 bases of the junction unmatched. The CDR3 sequence is CASSPGLAANYKQFF. The CDR3, as DNA: TGTGCCAGCAGTCCGGGACTAGCGGCGAATTATAAGCAGTTCTTC.